The 25 T cell receptor beta chains in this list originate from one sample, sequenced in a study of T cells in tumors after PD-1 blockade. The data were produced by immunoSEQ multiplex PCR, yet TCRdb's version contains in-frame clones alone and is incomplete. The profile shows some 60,000 clones, about 82% of them singletons. Sample: PBMCs, taken before anti-PD-1 treatment. The origin of the receptors is a human donor with basal cell carcinoma.

The chain carries TRBV27 and TRBJ1-2, with TRBD1 as a possible D gene (5 bases). Germline assignment: CDR1 MNHEY and CDR2 SMNVEV (reference sequence). The ends were cut back, 4 bases at V and 1 base at J, with 10 bases in the middle. This CDR3 is built from 14 residues. CDR3: CASSWDLLNYGYTF. The CDR3 DNA reads as TGTGCCAGCAGTTGGGACCTCCTTAACTATGGCTACACCTTC.

The chain is built from TRBV19 and TRBJ1-1; perhaps TRBD1 as D (6 bases). CDR3 length: 14 amino acids. Trimming took off 4 bases at V and 5 bases at J, with 14 bases between the two ends. CDR1 is LNHDA and CDR2 is SQIVND in the germline V gene (reference sequence). The CDR3 DNA reads TGTGCCAGTAGTACACGGGGGGCCAGAACTGAAGCTTTCTTT. Its translation is CASSTRGARTEAFF.

The genes are TRBV29-1 and TRBJ1-1; no firm D call. V was clipped by 7 bases and J by 0 bases, with 15 bases between them. Germline V gene sequence: CDR1 SQVTM, CDR2 ANQGSEA. The CDR3 length is 14 residues. DNA of the CDR3: TGCAGCGCCTCGGAGGTCGCTTTGAACACTGAAGCTTTCTTT. It is translated as CSASEVALNTEAFF.

The rearrangement uses TRBV2 and TRBJ2-1; D gene uncertain. Trimming removed 7 bases at V and 4 bases at J, with 11 bases between. Germline V gives CDR1 SNHLY, CDR2 FYNNEI. CDR3 length: 13 amino acids. The CDR3 spells CASKPTLYNEQFF. DNA for the CDR3: TGTGCCAGCAAGCCTACTTTATACAATGAGCAGTTCTTC.

The chain links TRBV7-6 to TRBJ1-4, with D perhaps matching TRBD1 (5 bases). The CDR3 has 14 residues. Per germline, CDR1 SGHVS and CDR2 FNYEAQ. V was cut by 6 bases and J by 4 bases, with 12 bases left in between. The CDR3 spells CASRGDGFNEKLFF. CDR3 DNA sequence: TGTGCCAGCAGAGGGGACGGATTTAATGAAAAACTGTTTTTT. Filled out from reference TRBV7-6 and TRBJ1-4, the complete variable domain reads GAGVSQSPRYKVTKRGQDVALRCDPISGHVSLYWYRQALGQGPEFLTYFNYEAQQDKSGLPNDRFSAERPEGSISTLTIQRTEQRDSAMYRCASRGDGFNEKLFFGSGTQLSVL.

The chain joins TRBV2 to TRBJ2-5; 7 bases agree with TRBD1. Per germline, CDR1 SNHLY and CDR2 FYNNEI. V shed 7 bases, J shed 7 bases, and the junction held 9 bases outside the gene matches. This CDR3 comprises 13 residues. The CDR3 DNA sequence: TGTGCCAGCACTGGGACAGTAAGTTTGACCCAGTACTTC. Translated, it gives CASTGTVSLTQYF.

This clone was seen a few times. The chain links TRBV3-1 (or the pseudogene TRBV3-2) to TRBJ1-6; TRBD1 might be the D (6 bases). The length of the CDR3 is 15 residues. Germline V gene data show CDR1 as LGHDT and CDR2 as YNNKEL (reference sequence). Trimming removed 4 bases from V and 7 bases from J, with 14 bases in between. CDR3 in DNA: TGTGCCAGCAGCCCCTTGAACAGGGACAATTCACCCCTCCACTTT. The encoded protein is CASSPLNRDNSPLHF.

CDR3 sequence reads: CASSSTGSSIYEQYF. For the CDR3, the DNA is TGTGCCAGCAGTTCCACAGGTTCGAGTATCTACGAGCAGTACTTC. The chain uses TRBV2 and TRBJ2-7, with TRBD1 as a possible D gene (5 bases). This CDR3 region has 15 residues. V was shortened by 5 bases and J by 3 bases, with 17 bases between the two germline ends. Germline values: CDR1 SNHLY, CDR2 FYNNEI.

J is TRBJ2-5 and V is TRBV3-1 (or the pseudogene TRBV3-2); 8 nucleotides match TRBD1. The V gene's germline CDR1 is LGHDT and CDR2 YNNKEL (reference sequence). J lost 5 bases, V lost 1 base, and 9 bases had no gene match. The CDR3 runs to 16 residues. CDR3 nucleotides: TGTGCCAGCAGCCAAGGTCCCAGGGGGCGAGGTGAGACCCAGTACTTC. It codes for CASSQGPRGRGETQYF.

The chain joins TRBV6-6 to TRBJ1-6, with no clear D. V shed 6 bases and J shed 0 bases, with 9 bases lying between them. The CDR3 runs 15 residues. The germline CDR1 and CDR2 sequences are MNHNY and SVGAGI (reference sequence). CDR3 nucleotide sequence: TGTGCCAGCAGCTCCCCTGGCTCCTATAATTCACCCCTCCACTTT. Translation: CASSSPGSYNSPLHF.

This chain joins TRBV12-3 or TRBV12-4 and TRBJ2-5; no clear D gene. V shed 6 bases and J shed 6 bases, with 11 bases lying between them. CDR3 length: 12 residues. The CDR3 DNA reads TGTGCCAGCAGGGCCGTGGGGAAGACCCAGTACTTC. It is translated as CASRAVGKTQYF.

The chain combines TRBV4-1 with TRBJ1-4, with D hard to call. Germline V gives CDR1 MGHRA, CDR2 YSYEKL. The CDR3 is 14 residues long. V was pared by 1 base and J by 6 bases, with 9 bases between. The CDR3 is CASSQVEADEKLFF. The CDR3 coding sequence is TGCGCCAGCAGCCAAGTGGAGGCAGATGAAAAACTGTTTTTT.

This chain links TRBV9 with TRBJ1-6, with a possible D match to TRBD1 (5 bases). From germline, CDR1 is SGDLS and CDR2 YYNGEE. The CDR3 consists of 14 residues. Trimming stripped 4 bases from V and 6 bases from J, with 11 bases between. CDR3 region: CASSPGTSNSPLHF. As DNA, the CDR3 is TGTGCCAGCAGCCCGGGGACGAGTAATTCACCCCTCCACTTT.

The chain uses TRBV5-1 and TRBJ1-6, with D perhaps matching TRBD1 (6 bases). V lost 4 bases and J lost 8, with 16 bases in between. Germline V lookup: CDR1 SGHRS, CDR2 YFSETQ. There are 15 residues in the CDR3. The CDR3 spells CASSRPGGADSPLHF. CDR3 nucleotide sequence: TGCGCCAGCAGCCGACCGGGGGGGGCAGATTCACCCCTCCACTTT.

The chain links TRBV30 to TRBJ2-3, with TRBD2 identical over 8 bases. J lost 8 bases, V lost 2 bases, and 18 bases had no gene match. Looked up from germline, CDR1 is GTSNPN and CDR2 is SVGIG (reference sequence). This CDR3 has 17 residues. The CDR3 loop reads CAWSSTGGLTRFGTQYF. The CDR3 DNA follows: TGTGCCTGGAGTTCTACGGGGGGGTTAACTAGGTTCGGTACGCAGTATTTT.

V is TRBV15 and J is TRBJ2-1; no reliable D call. Looked up from germline, CDR1 is LNHNV and CDR2 is YYDKDF (reference sequence). The CDR3 loop spans 15 amino acids. V lost 0 bases and J lost 2, with 8 bases in between. CDR3 nucleotides: TGTGCCACCAGCAGAGATGTGCAGCCCTACAATGAGCAGTTCTTC. It is translated as CATSRDVQPYNEQFF.

The chain links TRBV5-5 to TRBJ2-7; 9 bases are shared with TRBD1. Germline-derived CDR1 and CDR2 are SGHKS and YYEKEE (reference sequence). This CDR3 contains 16 residues. V lost 4 bases and J lost 3; bases outside the gene matches: 11. CDR3 coding DNA: TGTGCCAGCAGCCGATTGTGGGACAGGGTTGTCTACGAGCAGTACTTC. Protein: CASSRLWDRVVYEQYF.

V usage is TRBV5-6 and J usage is TRBJ1-3; the D gene is possibly TRBD1 (5 bases). V was cut by 0 bases and J by 4 bases, with 5 bases left in between. There are 13 residues in the CDR3. Germline V gives CDR1 SGHDT, CDR2 YYEEEE. CDR3 sequence reads: CASSLGGGNTIYF. The DNA for the CDR3 is TGTGCCAGCAGCTTGGGGGGCGGAAACACCATATATTTT.

This clone appeared a single time. The CDR3 is CASSYSSRGVTDTQYF. In DNA, the CDR3 is TGTGCCAGCAGTTACTCCTCCCGGGGCGTGACAGATACGCAGTATTTT. V usage is TRBV6-5 and J usage is TRBJ2-3; D might be TRBD1 or TRBD2, each matching 5 bases. Trimming pared 0 bases from V and 3 bases from J, leaving 13 bases between. The germline V gene encodes CDR1 MNHEY and CDR2 SVGAGI. The CDR3 consists of 16 residues.

V usage is TRBV30 and J usage is TRBJ1-5, with TRBD1 as a possible D gene (5 bases). The CDR3 runs to 14 residues. The V gene lost 0 bases and the J gene lost 7 bases, with 13 bases spanning the gap. The germline gives CDR1 GTSNPN, CDR2 SVGIG (reference sequence). CDR3 region: CAWSVSQGGQPQHF. The CDR3, as DNA: TGTGCCTGGAGTGTGTCGCAGGGAGGGCAGCCCCAGCATTTT.

The chain is built from TRBV12-3 or TRBV12-4 and TRBJ2-3; the D is unclear. V lost 5 bases to trimming and J lost 2 bases, with 5 bases between them. The CDR3 loop spans 12 amino acids. DNA of the CDR3: TGTGCCAGCAGTCTCAACACAGATACGCAGTATTTT. It is translated as CASSLNTDTQYF.

V gene TRBV29-1 combines with J gene TRBJ2-7; D gene ambiguous. The germline V gene encodes CDR1 SQVTM and CDR2 ANQGSEA. CDR3 size: 11 residues. Trimming removed 7 bases from V and 2 bases from J, with 9 bases in between. DNA of the CDR3: TGCAGCGCAACCCAAACCTACGAGCAGTACTTC. It specifies CSATQTYEQYF.

The chain employs TRBV10-3 and TRBJ1-2, with TRBD1 matching over 7 bases. This CDR3 has 14 residues. With V trimmed by 10 bases and J by 0 bases, 8 bases remained unmatched. Germline loops: CDR1 ENHRY, CDR2 SYGVKD. CDR3 region: CATRKDRTNYGYTF. The CDR3 DNA is TGTGCCACCCGAAAGGACAGGACTAACTATGGCTACACCTTC.

The chain uses TRBV19 and TRBJ2-7, with 8 bases fitting TRBD2. V lost 4 bases and J lost 3; bases outside the gene matches: 8. Germline V gene lookup returns CDR1 LNHDA and CDR2 SQIVND (reference sequence). This CDR3 is built from 15 residues. CDR3 sequence reads: CASSTQRGSLYEQYF. Here the CDR3 DNA reads TGTGCCAGTAGTACGCAGCGGGGGAGCCTCTACGAGCAGTACTTC. Full variable domain (outside the CDR3, taken from reference TRBV19 and TRBJ2-7): DGGITQSPKYLFRKEGQNVTLSCEQNLNHDAMYWYRQDPGQGLRLIYYSQIVNDFQKGDIAEGYSVSREKKESFPLTVTSAQKNPTAFYLCASSTQRGSLYEQYFGPGTRLTVT.

This clone was observed a handful of times. The chain links TRBV7-2 to TRBJ2-7; weak D call: TRBD2 (6 bases). V dropped 4 bases and J dropped 3 bases, with 10 bases sitting between them. The germline V gene has CDR1 SGHTA and CDR2 FQGNSA. The CDR3 is 13 amino acids. Here the CDR3 reads CASSSGLVYEQYF. CDR3 DNA: TGTGCCAGCAGCTCGGGACTTGTCTACGAGCAGTACTTC.